The clone carrying this T cell receptor beta chain was recorded many times. Its specificity is unknown. This specimen comes from a study of cytomegalovirus exposure and HLA in healthy donors. With V trimmed by 4 bases and J by 2 bases, 8 bases remained unmatched. Germline CDR1 is SGHAT and CDR2 is FQNNGV. The CDR3 runs to 15 residues. Study results and caveats: For presence/absence analyses, sequencing depth was assumed to be roughly uniform across donors. In an earlier analysis, about 87% or about 30%: the productive usage of most TCR beta V segments.

It was with 60 Vbeta and 13 Jbeta primers that the PCR ran. The method was immunoSEQ multiplex PCR; TCRdb's version includes in-frame clones alone and lacks a portion of them. The table lists around 76,000 clones, about 78% of them singletons, with roughly 8.9% in the top ten. The sample consisted of PBMCs. The chain recombines TRBV11-2 with TRBJ2-7; 7 bases are shared with TRBD1. This sequence originates from a woman aged 40 to 49 in good health and CMV-seropositive. The CDR3 reads CASSSHRGKAYEQYF. DNA of the CDR3: TGTGCCAGCAGCTCCCACAGGGGAAAGGCCTACGAGCAGTACTTC.